The entry below describes one TCR beta chain. Antigen: not known. This may be a read error, as it is one base from a much larger clone. This specimen comes from a study of blood T cells in healthy people across ages. Whole-study findings and limits: Donor CMV infection status was unknown, possibly confounding age-related changes in expanded clonotypes. Higher diversity, along with more naive CD4+ cells, distinguished long-lived donors from aged donors.

V was clipped by 4 bases and J by 1 base, with 7 bases between them. Germline V gene sequence: CDR1 SGHTA, CDR2 FQGNSA. The CDR3 is 14 amino acids. PCR was performed a second time for about 7 to 12 cycles using a sample-barcoded 5' primer and a J-beta primer mix. Every cDNA molecule carried a tag from a template-switch adaptor bearing 12 random nucleotides. Paired-end reads containing CDR3 totaled no fewer than 2.5 million for each sample. TCRdb ran MiXCR on the 5' RACE reads and lists one entry per CDR3 protein. The table shows over 950,000 distinct CDR3 sequences, with around two fifths occurring only once.

This receptor was identified in a man between 18 and 35 years old in good health. The J gene is TRBJ2-2, the V gene TRBV7-2; no firm D call. Sequencing was performed on blood. CDR3 DNA sequence: TGTGCCAGCAGCTCGGCAGGGAACACCGGGGAGCTGTTTTTT. It is translated as CASSSAGNTGELFF.